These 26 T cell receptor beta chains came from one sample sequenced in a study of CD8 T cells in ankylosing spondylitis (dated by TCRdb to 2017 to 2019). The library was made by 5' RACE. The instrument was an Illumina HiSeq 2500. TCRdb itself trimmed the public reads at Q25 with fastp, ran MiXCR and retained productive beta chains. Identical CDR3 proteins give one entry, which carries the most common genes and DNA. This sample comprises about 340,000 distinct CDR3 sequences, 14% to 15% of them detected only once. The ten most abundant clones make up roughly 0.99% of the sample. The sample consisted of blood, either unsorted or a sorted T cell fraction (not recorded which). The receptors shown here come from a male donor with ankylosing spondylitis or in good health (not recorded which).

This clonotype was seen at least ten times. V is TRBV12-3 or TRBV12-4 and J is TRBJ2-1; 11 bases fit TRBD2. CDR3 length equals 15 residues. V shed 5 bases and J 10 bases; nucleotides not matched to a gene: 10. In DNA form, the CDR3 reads TGTGCCAGCAGTACCCACGGGCTAGCGGGGGGAGAGCAGTTCTTC. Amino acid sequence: CASSTHGLAGGEQFF.

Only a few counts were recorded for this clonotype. In DNA form, the CDR3 reads TGTGCCAGCAGCAAGGGTCTGGGGACGAACACTGAAGCTTTCTTT. This encodes CASSKGLGTNTEAFF. The J gene is TRBJ1-1, the V gene TRBV5-6, with a tentative D call TRBD1 (5 bases). The CDR3 extends over 15 amino acids. CDR1 and CDR2 from the germline V gene are SGHDT and YYEEEE. Trimming removed 4 bases at V and 1 base at J, with 14 bases between.

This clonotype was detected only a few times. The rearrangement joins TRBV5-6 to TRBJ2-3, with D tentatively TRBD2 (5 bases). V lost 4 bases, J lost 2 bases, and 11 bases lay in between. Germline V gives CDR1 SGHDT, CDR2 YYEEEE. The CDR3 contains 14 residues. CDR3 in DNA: TGTGCCAGCAGCCCGAGCGGATTCACAGATACGCAGTATTTT. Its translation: CASSPSGFTDTQYF.

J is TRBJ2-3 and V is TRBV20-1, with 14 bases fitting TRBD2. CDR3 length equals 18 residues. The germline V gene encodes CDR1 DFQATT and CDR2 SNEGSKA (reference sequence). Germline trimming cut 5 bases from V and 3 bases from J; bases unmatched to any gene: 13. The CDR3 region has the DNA TGCAGTGCTTCGGGACTAGCGGGAGAAGGGTGGTCGACAGATACGCAGTATTTT. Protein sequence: CSASGLAGEGWSTDTQYF.

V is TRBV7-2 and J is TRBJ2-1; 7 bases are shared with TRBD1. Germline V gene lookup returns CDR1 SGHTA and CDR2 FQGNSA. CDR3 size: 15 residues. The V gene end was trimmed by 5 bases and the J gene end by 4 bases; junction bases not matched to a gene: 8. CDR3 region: CASSPQQGRYNEQFF. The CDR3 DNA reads TGTGCCAGCAGCCCTCAACAGGGGCGATACAATGAGCAGTTCTTC.

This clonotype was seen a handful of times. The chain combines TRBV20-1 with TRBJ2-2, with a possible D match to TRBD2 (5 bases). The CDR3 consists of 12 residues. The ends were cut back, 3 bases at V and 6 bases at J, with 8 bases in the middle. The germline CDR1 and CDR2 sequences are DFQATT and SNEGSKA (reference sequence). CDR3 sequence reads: CSASRGPGELFF. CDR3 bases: TGCAGTGCTAGTCGGGGTCCCGGGGAGCTGTTTTTT.

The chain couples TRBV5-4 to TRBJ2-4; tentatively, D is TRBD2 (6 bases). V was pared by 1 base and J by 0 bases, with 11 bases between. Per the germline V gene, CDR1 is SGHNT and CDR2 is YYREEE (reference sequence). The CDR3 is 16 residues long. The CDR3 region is CASSLPGGVAKNIQYF. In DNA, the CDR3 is TGTGCCAGCAGCTTGCCCGGGGGAGTAGCCAAAAACATTCAGTACTTC.

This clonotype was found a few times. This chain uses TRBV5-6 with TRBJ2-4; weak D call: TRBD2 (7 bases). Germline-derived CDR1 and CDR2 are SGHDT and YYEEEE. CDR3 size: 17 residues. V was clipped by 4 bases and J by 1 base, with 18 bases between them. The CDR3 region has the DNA TGTGCCAGCAGCGTATACAGGGAGGGATTGGCCAAAAACATTCAGTACTTC. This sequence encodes CASSVYREGLAKNIQYF.

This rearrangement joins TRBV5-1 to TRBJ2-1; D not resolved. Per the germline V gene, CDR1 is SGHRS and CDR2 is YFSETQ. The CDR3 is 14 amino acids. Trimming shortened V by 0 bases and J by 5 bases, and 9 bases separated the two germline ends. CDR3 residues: CASSLAQVDNEQFF. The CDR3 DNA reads TGCGCCAGCAGCTTGGCCCAGGTTGACAATGAGCAGTTCTTC.

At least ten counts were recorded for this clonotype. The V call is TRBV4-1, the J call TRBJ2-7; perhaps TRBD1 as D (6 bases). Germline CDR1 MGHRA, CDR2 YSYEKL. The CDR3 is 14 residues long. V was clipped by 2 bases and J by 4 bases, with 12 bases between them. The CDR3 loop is CASSQPGQPYEQYF. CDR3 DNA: TGCGCCAGCAGCCAACCTGGACAGCCTTACGAGCAGTACTTC.

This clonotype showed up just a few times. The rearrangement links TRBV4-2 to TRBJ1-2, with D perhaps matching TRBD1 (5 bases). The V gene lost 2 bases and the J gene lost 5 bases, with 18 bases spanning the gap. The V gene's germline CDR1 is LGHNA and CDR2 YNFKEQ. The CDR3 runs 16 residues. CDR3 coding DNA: TGTGCCAGCAGCCAACTTTCTGGGGCGCCGGGGTATGGCTACACCTTC. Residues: CASSQLSGAPGYGYTF.

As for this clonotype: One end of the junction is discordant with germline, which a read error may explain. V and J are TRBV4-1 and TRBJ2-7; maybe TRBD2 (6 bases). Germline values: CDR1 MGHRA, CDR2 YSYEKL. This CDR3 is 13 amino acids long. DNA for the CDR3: TGCGCCAGCAGCCAGATCCTCGGGGGAACACCACTCTTC. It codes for CASSQILGGTPLF.

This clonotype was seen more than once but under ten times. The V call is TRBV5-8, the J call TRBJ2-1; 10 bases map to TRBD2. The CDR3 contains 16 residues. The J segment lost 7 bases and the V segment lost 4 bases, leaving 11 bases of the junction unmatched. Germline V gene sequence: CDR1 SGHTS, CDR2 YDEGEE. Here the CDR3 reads CASSLWGTSVGNEQFF. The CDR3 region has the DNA TGTGCCAGCAGCCTCTGGGGGACTAGCGTTGGAAATGAGCAGTTCTTC.

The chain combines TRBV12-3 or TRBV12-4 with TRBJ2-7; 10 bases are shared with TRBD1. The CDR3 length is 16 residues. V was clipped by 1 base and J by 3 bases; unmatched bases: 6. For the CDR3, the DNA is TGTGCCAGCAGTTTAGGGGACAGGGGCCCACGCTACGAGCAGTACTTC. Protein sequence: CASSLGDRGPRYEQYF.

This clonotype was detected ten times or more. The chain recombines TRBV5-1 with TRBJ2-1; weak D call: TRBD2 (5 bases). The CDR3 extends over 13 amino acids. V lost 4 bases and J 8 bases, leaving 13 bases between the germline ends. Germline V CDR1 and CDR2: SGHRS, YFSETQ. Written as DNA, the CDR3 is TGCGCCAGCAGCAGCGGACTTTCCGATGAGCAGTTCTTC. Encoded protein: CASSSGLSDEQFF.

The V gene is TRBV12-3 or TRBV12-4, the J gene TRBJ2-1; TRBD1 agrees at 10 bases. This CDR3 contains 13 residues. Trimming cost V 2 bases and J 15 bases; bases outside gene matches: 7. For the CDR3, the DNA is TGTGCCAGCAGTTTAACGACAGGGGGCAGTCGGTTCTTC. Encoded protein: CASSLTTGGSRFF.

The CDR3, as DNA: TGTGCCTGGAAAGAAGAGGAGACCCAGTACTTC. As protein: CAWKEEETQYF. The chain is built from TRBV30 and TRBJ2-5; D gene uncertain. The germline CDR1 and CDR2 sequences are GTSNPN and SVGIG (reference sequence). This CDR3 is built from 11 residues. V was pared by 4 bases and J by 5 bases, with 8 bases between.

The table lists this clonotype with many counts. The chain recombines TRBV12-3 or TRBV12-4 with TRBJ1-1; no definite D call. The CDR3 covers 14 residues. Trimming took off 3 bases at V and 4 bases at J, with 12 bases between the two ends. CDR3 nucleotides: TGTGCCAGCAGTTTTGATGGCGGGAGCACTGAAGCTTTCTTT. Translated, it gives CASSFDGGSTEAFF.

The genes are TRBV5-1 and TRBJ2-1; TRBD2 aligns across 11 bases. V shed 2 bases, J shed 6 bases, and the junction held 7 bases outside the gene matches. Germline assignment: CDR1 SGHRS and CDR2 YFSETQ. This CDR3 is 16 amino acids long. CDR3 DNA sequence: TGCGCCAGCAGCTTTAGCGGGGGGGCGAATATCAATGAGCAGTTCTTC. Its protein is CASSFSGGANINEQFF.

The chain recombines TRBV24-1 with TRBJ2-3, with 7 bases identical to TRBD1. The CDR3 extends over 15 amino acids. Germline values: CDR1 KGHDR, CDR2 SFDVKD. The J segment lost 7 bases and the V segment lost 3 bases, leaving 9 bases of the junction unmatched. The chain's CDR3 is CATSDPGTASNTQYF. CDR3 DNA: TGTGCCACCAGTGATCCCGGGACAGCTTCGAATACGCAGTATTTT.

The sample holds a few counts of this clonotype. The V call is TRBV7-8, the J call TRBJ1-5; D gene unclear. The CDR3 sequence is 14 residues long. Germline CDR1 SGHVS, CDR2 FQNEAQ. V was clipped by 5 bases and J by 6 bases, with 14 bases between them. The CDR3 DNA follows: TGTGCCAGCAGCCCTGTAGGACGCGGTCAGCCCCAGCATTTT. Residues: CASSPVGRGQPQHF. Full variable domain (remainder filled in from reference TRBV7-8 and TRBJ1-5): GAGVSQSPRYKVAKRGQDVALRCDPISGHVSLFWYQQALGQGPEFLTYFQNEAQLDKSGLPSDRFFAERPEGSVSTLKIQRTQQEDSAVYLCASSPVGRGQPQHFGDGTRLSIL.

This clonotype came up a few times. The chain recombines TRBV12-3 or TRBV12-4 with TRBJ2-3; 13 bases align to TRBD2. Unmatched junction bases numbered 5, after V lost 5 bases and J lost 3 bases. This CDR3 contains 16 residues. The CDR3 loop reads CASSPTSGRTTDTQYF. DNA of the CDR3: TGTGCCAGCAGTCCGACTAGCGGGAGGACAACAGATACGCAGTATTTT.

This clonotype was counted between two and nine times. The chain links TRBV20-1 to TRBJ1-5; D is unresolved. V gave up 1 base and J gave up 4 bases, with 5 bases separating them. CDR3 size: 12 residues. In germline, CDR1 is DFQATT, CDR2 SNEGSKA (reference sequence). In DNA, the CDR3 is TGCAGTGCTAGAGCTACTAATCAGCCCCAGCATTTT. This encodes CSARATNQPQHF.

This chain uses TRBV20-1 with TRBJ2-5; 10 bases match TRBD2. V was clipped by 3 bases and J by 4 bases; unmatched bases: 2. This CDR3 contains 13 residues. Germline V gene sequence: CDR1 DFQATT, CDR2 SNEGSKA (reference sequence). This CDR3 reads CSASWTSGETQYF. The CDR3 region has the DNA TGCAGTGCTAGCTGGACTAGCGGAGAGACCCAGTACTTC.

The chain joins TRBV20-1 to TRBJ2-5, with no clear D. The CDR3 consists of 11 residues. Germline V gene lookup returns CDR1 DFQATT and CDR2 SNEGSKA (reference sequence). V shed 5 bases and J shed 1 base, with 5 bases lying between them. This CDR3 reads CSAPVQETQYF. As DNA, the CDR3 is TGCAGTGCTCCCGTCCAAGAGACCCAGTACTTC.

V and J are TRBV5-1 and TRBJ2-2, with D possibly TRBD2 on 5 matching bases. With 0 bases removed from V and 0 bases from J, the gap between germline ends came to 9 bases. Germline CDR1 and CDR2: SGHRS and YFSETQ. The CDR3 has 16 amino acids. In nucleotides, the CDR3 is TGCGCCAGCAGCTTGGGGTCTAGCCCGAACACCGGGGAGCTGTTTTTT. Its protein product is CASSLGSSPNTGELFF.